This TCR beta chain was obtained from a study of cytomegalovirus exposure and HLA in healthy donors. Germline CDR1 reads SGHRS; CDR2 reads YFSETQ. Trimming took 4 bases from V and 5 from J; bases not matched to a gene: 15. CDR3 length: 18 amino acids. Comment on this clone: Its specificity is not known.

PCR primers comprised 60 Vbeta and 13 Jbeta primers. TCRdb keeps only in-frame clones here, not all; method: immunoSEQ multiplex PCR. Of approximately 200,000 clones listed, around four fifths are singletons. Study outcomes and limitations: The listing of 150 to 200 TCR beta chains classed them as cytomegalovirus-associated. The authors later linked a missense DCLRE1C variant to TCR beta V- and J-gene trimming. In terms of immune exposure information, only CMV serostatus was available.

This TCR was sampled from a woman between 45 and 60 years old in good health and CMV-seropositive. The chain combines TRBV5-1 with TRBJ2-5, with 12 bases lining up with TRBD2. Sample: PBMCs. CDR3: CASSLPGLAGNRLETQYF. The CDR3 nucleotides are TGCGCCAGCAGCCTACCCGGACTAGCGGGAAATCGTTTGGAGACCCAGTACTTC.